The 14 T cell receptor beta chains listed next were all sequenced from one sample in a study of blood T cell repertoires in COVID-19. Assay: immunoSEQ multiplex PCR; the TCRdb copy retains only in-frame clones and omits some. The sample yields 11,000 to 15,000 clones, roughly 80% seen once. What was sequenced was peripheral blood. Source of these receptors: a woman aged 55-70 years with acute or convalescent COVID-19.

This chain links TRBV7-8 with TRBJ2-1; no firm D call. The CDR3 runs to 15 residues. The V end was cut by 4 bases, the J end by 8 bases, with 18 bases between. In germline, CDR1 is SGHVS, CDR2 FQNEAQ. The CDR3 loop reads CASSSRRLVGYEQFF. In DNA, the CDR3 is TGTGCCAGCAGCTCGCGAAGGCTAGTAGGCTATGAGCAGTTCTTC.

The chain employs TRBV7-9 and TRBJ1-1; no definite D call. Germline V gives CDR1 SEHNR, CDR2 FQNEAQ (reference sequence). The length of the CDR3 is 15 residues. V was cut by 0 bases and J by 7 bases, with 15 bases left in between. CDR3 nucleotide sequence: TGTGCCAGCAGCTTAGCAGAGGGTATACGGGGTGAAGCTTTCTTT. Its protein is CASSLAEGIRGEAFF. Full variable domain (remainder filled in from reference TRBV7-9 and TRBJ1-1): DTGVSQNPRHKITKRGQNVTFRCDPISEHNRLYWYRQTLGQGPEFLTYFQNEAQLEKSRLLSDRFSAERPKGSFSTLEIQRTEQGDSAMYLCASSLAEGIRGEAFFGQGTRLTVV.

This clone has just one count. The V gene is TRBV5-1, the J gene TRBJ1-2; D uncertain. The CDR3 extends over 14 amino acids. Germline V gene sequence: CDR1 SGHRS, CDR2 YFSETQ. V was cut by 4 bases and J by 2 bases, with 12 bases left in between. The CDR3 nucleotides read TGCGCCAGCAGCAAGGACTGGATGAACTATGGCTACACCTTC. It translates to CASSKDWMNYGYTF.

This sequence joins TRBV2 and TRBJ2-5; 11 bases are a match to TRBD2. This CDR3 region has 15 residues. The V segment lost 4 bases and the J segment 5 bases; nucleotides outside the gene matches: 6. Germline V gene lookup returns CDR1 SNHLY and CDR2 FYNNEI. CDR3 DNA sequence: TGTGCCAGCAGTGGAACTAGCGGGGGCCCTGAGACCCAGTACTTC. Its translation is CASSGTSGGPETQYF.

The table lists this clone with a few counts. V usage is TRBV28 and J usage is TRBJ2-1, with D perhaps matching TRBD2 (7 bases). The length of the CDR3 is 19 residues. Trimming removed 8 bases from V and 0 bases from J, with 26 bases in between. Germline V gives CDR1 MDHEN, CDR2 SYDVKM. The CDR3 DNA reads as TGTGCCAGCCGCCTCCGGCGGGGGCCTCTCCCTCACTCCTACAATGAGCAGTTCTTC. It yields the protein CASRLRRGPLPHSYNEQFF.

This chain connects TRBV6-6 to TRBJ2-7; 12 bases align to TRBD2. The ends lost 5 bases at V and 4 bases at J; junction bases unmatched: 27. The CDR3 runs to 22 residues. Germline values: CDR1 MNHNY, CDR2 SVGAGI (reference sequence). The DNA of the CDR3 is TGTGCCAGCAGTCGGTCCCCCCCGGGCTACCCCTGGACTAGCGGGGCCTTTTACGAGCAGTACTTC. It encodes CASSRSPPGYPWTSGAFYEQYF.

V usage is TRBV5-5 and J usage is TRBJ2-7; D is perhaps TRBD2 (5 bases). The CDR3 has 16 residues. Trimming stripped 6 bases from V and 5 bases from J, with 24 bases between. Looked up from germline, CDR1 is SGHKS and CDR2 is YYEKEE (reference sequence). CDR3 in amino acids: CASKRRWSGETNEQYF. CDR3 DNA: TGTGCCAGCAAGAGGAGGTGGTCCGGGGAAACCAACGAGCAGTACTTC.

The V gene is TRBV28, the J gene TRBJ1-6; 7 bases map to TRBD1. V lost 3 bases, J lost 5 bases, and 19 bases stayed unmatched. CDR1 MDHEN and CDR2 SYDVKM come from the germline V gene. This CDR3 spans 20 amino acids. CDR3 in DNA: TGTGCCAGCAGTTTTGTTCCCCAACGTTGGAGGACAGGCCATAATTCACCCCTCCACTTT. It encodes CASSFVPQRWRTGHNSPLHF.

V is TRBV12-3 or TRBV12-4 and J is TRBJ1-2, with 7 nucleotides matching TRBD1. The CDR3 runs to 13 residues. With V trimmed by 6 bases and J by 8 bases, 9 bases remained unmatched. DNA of the CDR3: TGTGCCAGCAGCCCGTCAGGGGGAAGAGGCTACACCTTC. It specifies CASSPSGGRGYTF.

The V gene is TRBV5-5, the J gene TRBJ1-1; 7 positions match TRBD1. This CDR3 contains 16 residues. Germline assignment: CDR1 SGHKS and CDR2 YYEKEE (reference sequence). Unmatched junction bases numbered 6, after V lost 0 bases and J lost 1 base. CDR3 protein: CASSLGGGWENTEAFF. As DNA, the CDR3 is TGTGCCAGCAGCTTGGGAGGGGGCTGGGAGAACACTGAAGCTTTCTTT. The full variable domain, with the rest looked up from reference TRBV5-5 and TRBJ1-1, is DAGVTQSPTHLIKTRGQQVTLRCSPISGHKSVSWYQQVLGQGPQFIFQYYEKEERGRGNFPDRFSARQFPNYSSELNVNALLLGDSALYLCASSLGGGWENTEAFFGQGTRLTVV.

The genes are TRBV7-3 and TRBJ1-2; TRBD1 agrees at 9 bases. This CDR3 is built from 13 residues. The junction had 2 bases not matched to a gene; V was cut back by 5 bases and J by 4 bases. The germline V gene has CDR1 SGHTA and CDR2 FQGTGA. This chain's CDR3 is CASSEDRGYGYTF. The CDR3 nucleotides read TGTGCCAGCAGCGAGGACAGGGGCTATGGCTACACCTTC.

The V gene is TRBV7-9, the J gene TRBJ2-7; D might be TRBD1 (5 bases). Germline CDR1 SEHNR, CDR2 FQNEAQ (reference sequence). V lost 2 bases to trimming and J lost 1 base, with 9 bases between them. The CDR3 runs 14 residues. CDR3 amino acids: CASSLRGTSYEQYF. The CDR3 coding sequence is TGTGCCAGCAGCTTAAGGGGTACATCCTACGAGCAGTACTTC.

The chain joins TRBV1 to TRBJ2-1; TRBD2, as called in the table, went unchecked against the DNA. TRBV1 is classified as a pseudogene. The CDR3 is 14 amino acids. This CDR3 reads CTSSRRMPCNEQFF. The CDR3 DNA is TGCACCAGCAGCAGGCGGATGCCCTGCAATGAGCAGTTCTTC.

V usage is TRBV2 and J usage is TRBJ1-5; D is uncertain. Germline assignment: CDR1 SNHLY and CDR2 FYNNEI. The CDR3 runs 11 residues. V was trimmed by 4 bases and J by 9 bases, leaving 7 bases between them. CDR3 in amino acids: CASSGGGPQHF. In nucleotides, the CDR3 is TGTGCCAGCAGTGGCGGAGGGCCCCAGCATTTT.